The entry that follows covers one T cell receptor (beta chain) sequence. At one end the junction does not follow the germline gene, possibly because of a read error. A multiplex PCR was run with 60 Vbeta primers and 13 Jbeta primers. Sequencing used immunoSEQ multiplex PCR; TCRdb keeps in-frame clones, though not all of them. The data show approximately 61,000 clones, with approximately 78% seen just once and roughly 8.2% held by the top ten. The sample is drawn from a study of cytomegalovirus exposure and HLA in healthy donors. This sequence originates from a man aged 18 to 29 in good health and CMV-seropositive. Sequenced input: PBMCs.

As DNA, the CDR3 is TGTGCCAGCAGGAGGGCAGAGTATGTCTACACCTTC. Protein product: CASRRAEYVYTF. The rearrangement links TRBV6-1 to TRBJ1-2, with D unresolved. The CDR3 is made up of 12 amino acids. Germline CDR1 and CDR2: MNHNS and SASEGT.